This is a list of T cell receptor beta chains from one sample in a study of Ad26.COV2.S vaccination and SARS-CoV-2 variants. TCRdb's table, derived via immunoSEQ multiplex PCR, lists solely in-frame clones and lacks some. The sample lists around 270,000 clones, 70% to 90% seen once, with roughly 3% in the top ten. This specimen consisted of peripheral blood, obtained in a trial of Ad26.COV2.S vaccine versus placebo. The receptor source for this set is a person between 18 and 60 years old who received the Ad26.COV2.S COVID-19 vaccine or a placebo. Both conserved end residues are part of each CDR3. A D gene is named only where the DNA matches it firmly. Size values are once, few and many counts, or a class for expanded clones, and some rows have none.

abundance,j_gene,v_gene,d_gene,CDR3nt,CDR3aa
NA,TRBJ2-1,TRBV11-1,TRBD2,TGTGCCAGCAGCCGAGGGACTAGCGCTTACAATGAGCAGTTCTTC,CASSRGTSAYNEQFF
NA,TRBJ2-1,TRBV7-2,TRBD2,TGTGCCAGCAGCCCACAAGGTAGCGGGTTCTACAATGAGCAGTTCTTC,CASSPQGSGFYNEQFF
NA,TRBJ2-2,TRBV18,TRBD1,TGTGCCAGCTCACGGACAGGGGCCGGGGAGCTGTTTTTT,CASSRTGAGELFF
NA,TRBJ1-6,TRBV4-1,NA,TGCGCCAGCAGCCAAGATACAGGGCCCTATAATTCACCCCTCCACTTT,CASSQDTGPYNSPLHF
NA,TRBJ2-7,TRBV7-8,TRBD1,TGTGCCAGCAGCCGATGGGACAGCACCTACGAGCAGTACTTC,CASSRWDSTYEQYF
once,TRBJ1-1,TRBV16,TRBD1,TGTGCCAGCAGTCCTAGGAAGACAGGGGCGAACACTGAAGCTTTCTTT,CASSPRKTGANTEAFF
once,TRBJ1-2,TRBV27,NA,TGTGCCAGCAGTACCCGGGACACAAAAAGGGGTTATGGCTACACCTTC,CASSTRDTKRGYGYTF
NA,TRBJ1-1,TRBV20-1,NA,TGCAGTGCTAGTGGAGGGGGGGGCGGCACTGAAGCTTTCTTT,CSASGGGGGTEAFF
NA,TRBJ2-5,TRBV3-1/TRBV3-2,NA,TGTGCCAGCAGCCAGAGGGGGGCCGGAGAGACCCAGTACTTC,CASSQRGAGETQYF
NA,TRBJ2-6,TRBV9,NA,TGTGCCAGCAGCGTAGGTGGGGCAGGTCTCTCTGGGGCCAACGTCCTGACTTTC,CASSVGGAGLSGANVLTF